The T cell receptor beta chain described here comes from a study of cytomegalovirus exposure and HLA in healthy donors. General study points: Reportedly, TCR beta sequences accurately predicted HLA-A and HLA-B alleles in most subjects.

Details on this clone: The antigen is undetermined.

13 Jbeta primers and 60 Vbeta primers were used for the PCR. This table comes from immunoSEQ multiplex PCR, and its TCRdb copy is limited to in-frame clones, with some not included. Counted here are tens of thousands of clones, 55% to 75% occurring once; the ten biggest clones make up approximately 3.2%. In germline, CDR1 is KGHSH, CDR2 LQKENI. The V end was cut by 5 bases, the J end by 8 bases, with 18 bases between. The CDR3 runs to 14 residues. This receptor was obtained from a woman aged 25 to 39 in good health and CMV-seronegative. Sequencing was carried out using PBMCs. The chain combines TRBV18 with TRBJ1-2; maybe TRBD1 (5 bases). The CDR3 loop reads CASSDTGVNTGYTF. The CDR3 DNA is TGTGCCAGCTCAGATACAGGTGTGAATACGGGCTACACCTTC.